The rows below give T cell receptor beta chains drawn from one sample of a study of blood T cell repertoires in COVID-19. This table comes from immunoSEQ multiplex PCR, and its TCRdb copy is limited to in-frame clones, with some not included. The table records 200,000 to 300,000 clones, roughly 88% of them present only once. The source material was peripheral blood. All receptors derive from a young woman with COVID-19, enrolled during active disease. CDR3s include the opening cysteine and the closing phenylalanine or tryptophan. The size of a clone is reported for some rows only, either as once, few or many, or as a class for expanded clones.

TRBV4-3	TRBJ1-2	NA	CASSQETGGYGYTF
TRBV7-8	TRBJ1-5	NA	CASTHRSRRGDQPQHF
TRBV10-3	TRBJ2-7	NA	CAIRPDRGLDEQYF
TRBV19	TRBJ2-5	NA	CASSMKGTSGSETQYF
TRBV7-2	TRBJ1-4	NA	CASSFRTGRNEKLFF
TRBV4-2	TRBJ2-1	NA	CASSHKLAGNEQFF
TRBV9	TRBJ1-2	NA	CASSVGDRGRRGGYTF
TRBV29-1	TRBJ1-1	once	CSAGAGGNTEAFF
TRBV7-8	TRBJ1-4	NA	CASSLAGEENEKLFF
TRBV5-1	TRBJ2-6	NA	CASSLESFFLAPGANVLTF
TRBV30	TRBJ2-1	NA	CAWSGAGALFF
TRBV28	TRBJ2-3	NA	CAIEAGGGDTQYF
TRBV2	TRBJ2-5	once	CASSDGGRALTETQYF
TRBV24-1	TRBJ2-3	NA	CATSDWRLGRTDTQYF
TRBV7-9	TRBJ2-1	NA	CASRTGETNNEQFF
TRBV19	TRBJ1-2	NA	CASSIPGRGHGYTF
TRBV7-8	TRBJ1-2	NA	CASSFGGRGVQYDGYTF
TRBV29-1	TRBJ1-1	NA	CSVRPQATRRNTEAFF
TRBV11-2	TRBJ2-1	NA	CASSPNQGGWQFF
TRBV5-6	TRBJ2-5	once	CASSLLTGETQYF
TRBV5-4	TRBJ2-5	NA	CASSAGPKQGALRETQYF